These T cell receptor beta chains were read from a single sample in a study of T-cell memory formation after mild COVID-19. TCRdb ran MiXCR on the 5' RACE reads and lists one entry per CDR3 protein. The profile covers more than 250,000 distinct CDR3 sequences, with under 20% appearing a single time and 23% taken by the ten largest. The sample was PBMCs or a T cell subset sorted from them (not recorded which). The receptor source for this set is a man younger than 30 who had mild COVID-19 (a few samples of this study predate the infection). Cell type and time point are not known. CDR3s include the opening cysteine and the closing phenylalanine or tryptophan. Fields, in order: D gene, clone size, J gene, V gene, CDR3 protein, CDR3 DNA. The D gene is left open where the match is weak. Clone size is not always given. Where it is, it says once, few, many or a class for expanded clones.

d_gene: NA; abundance: NA; j_gene: TRBJ1-5; v_gene: TRBV12-3/TRBV12-4; CDR3aa: CASSPGPPGSNQPQHF; CDR3nt: TGTGCCAGCAGCCCCGGGCCTCCTGGGAGCAATCAGCCCCAGCATTTT
d_gene: NA; abundance: NA; j_gene: TRBJ1-2; v_gene: TRBV3-1; CDR3aa: CASSQNNLGYTF; CDR3nt: TGTGCCAGCAGCCAAAATAACTTAGGCTACACCTTC
d_gene: NA; abundance: NA; j_gene: TRBJ1-1; v_gene: TRBV3-1; CDR3aa: CASSPAGGQAQAFF; CDR3nt: TGTGCCAGCAGCCCAGCCGGGGGGCAGGCCCAAGCTTTCTTT
d_gene: NA; abundance: NA; j_gene: TRBJ2-5; v_gene: TRBV4-3; CDR3aa: CASSQVRQETQYF; CDR3nt: TGCGCCAGCAGCCAAGTTCGCCAAGAGACCCAGTACTTC
d_gene: NA; abundance: NA; j_gene: TRBJ2-6; v_gene: TRBV5-6; CDR3aa: CASSPPGSGANVLTF; CDR3nt: TGTGCCAGCAGCCCCCCAGGCTCTGGGGCCAACGTCCTGACTTTC
d_gene: NA; abundance: NA; j_gene: TRBJ1-5; v_gene: TRBV20-1; CDR3aa: CSAEGRSGTQPQHF; CDR3nt: TGCAGTGCCGAGGGACGGTCGGGGACTCAGCCCCAGCATTTT
d_gene: NA; abundance: NA; j_gene: TRBJ2-5; v_gene: TRBV15; CDR3aa: CATSTPTPGWSEETQYF; CDR3nt: TGTGCCACCAGCACTCCTACCCCAGGGTGGTCGGAAGAGACCCAGTACTTC
d_gene: TRBD1; abundance: NA; j_gene: TRBJ1-6; v_gene: TRBV27; CDR3aa: CASSLSGQASPLHF; CDR3nt: TGTGCCAGCAGTTTATCAGGACAGGCTTCACCCCTCCACTTT
d_gene: NA; abundance: few; j_gene: TRBJ2-2; v_gene: TRBV5-1; CDR3aa: CASSPTGRNTGELFF; CDR3nt: TGCGCCAGCAGCCCGACGGGGAGGAACACCGGGGAGCTGTTTTTT
d_gene: NA; abundance: few; j_gene: TRBJ2-3; v_gene: TRBV2; CDR3aa: CASSPFGGQGRETQYF; CDR3nt: TGTGCCAGCAGTCCCTTTGGAGGGCAGGGGAGGGAGACGCAGTATTTT
d_gene: TRBD2; abundance: NA; j_gene: TRBJ2-5; v_gene: TRBV4-1; CDR3aa: CASSQEASGHTQYF; CDR3nt: TGCGCCAGCAGCCAAGAGGCTAGCGGCCACACCCAGTACTTC
d_gene: TRBD2; abundance: many; j_gene: TRBJ2-1; v_gene: TRBV19; CDR3aa: CASSGTSGDYNEQFF; CDR3nt: TGTGCCAGTAGTGGGACTAGCGGGGATTACAATGAGCAGTTCTTC
d_gene: NA; abundance: many; j_gene: TRBJ2-1; v_gene: TRBV7-9; CDR3aa: CASSLVAIRDNEQFF; CDR3nt: TGTGCCAGCAGCTTAGTGGCGATTAGGGACAATGAGCAGTTCTTC
d_gene: NA; abundance: few; j_gene: TRBJ2-7; v_gene: TRBV5-6; CDR3aa: CATSAIVHEQYF; CDR3nt: TGTGCCACCAGCGCGATCGTCCACGAGCAGTACTTC
d_gene: NA; abundance: few; j_gene: TRBJ2-1; v_gene: TRBV7-3; CDR3aa: CASSLGQGGDNEQFF; CDR3nt: TGTGCCAGCAGCTTAGGCCAAGGGGGTGACAATGAGCAGTTCTTC
d_gene: NA; abundance: few; j_gene: TRBJ1-1; v_gene: TRBV10-2; CDR3aa: CASRPGRFGTEAFF; CDR3nt: TGCGCCAGCAGACCGGGACGGTTCGGGACTGAAGCTTTCTTT
d_gene: NA; abundance: NA; j_gene: TRBJ2-7; v_gene: TRBV6-2/TRBV6-3; CDR3aa: CASNEQYF; CDR3nt: TGTGCCAGCAATGAGCAGTACTTC
d_gene: TRBD1; abundance: NA; j_gene: TRBJ1-5; v_gene: TRBV12-5; CDR3aa: CASGRGQGLQPQHF; CDR3nt: TGTGCTAGTGGACGGGGACAGGGCCTTCAGCCCCAGCATTTT
d_gene: NA; abundance: few; j_gene: TRBJ1-1; v_gene: TRBV6-2/TRBV6-3; CDR3aa: CASSPVATEAFF; CDR3nt: TGTGCCAGCAGCCCCGTTGCGACTGAAGCTTTCTTT
d_gene: TRBD1; abundance: many; j_gene: TRBJ1-2; v_gene: TRBV5-1; CDR3aa: CASSFVTGEGENGYTF; CDR3nt: TGCGCCAGCAGCTTCGTAACAGGGGAAGGGGAGAATGGCTACACCTTC
d_gene: TRBD1; abundance: NA; j_gene: TRBJ1-1; v_gene: TRBV19; CDR3aa: CASSIPPDRGVFTEAFF; CDR3nt: TGTGCCAGTAGTATCCCACCCGACAGGGGTGTATTCACTGAAGCTTTCTTT
d_gene: NA; abundance: NA; j_gene: TRBJ2-1; v_gene: TRBV6-5; CDR3aa: CASSYQRPSEQFF; CDR3nt: TGTGCCAGCAGTTACCAGCGGCCGTCTGAGCAGTTCTTC
d_gene: NA; abundance: NA; j_gene: TRBJ2-4; v_gene: TRBV6-6; CDR3aa: CASSYAIRPGEGKNIQYF; CDR3nt: TGTGCCAGCAGTTACGCAATACGACCCGGAGAGGGCAAAAACATTCAGTACTTC
d_gene: TRBD1; abundance: few; j_gene: TRBJ2-2; v_gene: TRBV12-5; CDR3aa: CASGFRAGGATGELFF; CDR3nt: TGTGCTAGTGGTTTTAGGGCAGGGGGCGCAACCGGGGAGCTGTTTTTT
d_gene: NA; abundance: NA; j_gene: TRBJ2-5; v_gene: TRBV6-1; CDR3aa: CASSEVGAGETQYF; CDR3nt: TGTGCCAGCAGTGAAGTGGGGGCGGGGGAGACCCAGTACTTC
d_gene: TRBD2; abundance: few; j_gene: TRBJ2-5; v_gene: TRBV7-9; CDR3aa: CASSLAGLAAETQYF; CDR3nt: TGTGCCAGCAGCTTAGCGGGGCTAGCGGCAGAGACCCAGTACTTC
d_gene: NA; abundance: NA; j_gene: TRBJ1-1; v_gene: TRBV19; CDR3aa: CACRGTPGDTEAFF; CDR3nt: TGTGCCTGTCGGGGGACTCCAGGGGACACTGAAGCTTTCTTT
d_gene: TRBD1; abundance: many; j_gene: TRBJ1-1; v_gene: TRBV5-1; CDR3aa: CASSLEGAPEAFF; CDR3nt: TGCGCCAGCAGCTTAGAGGGGGCCCCTGAAGCTTTCTTT
d_gene: TRBD1; abundance: NA; j_gene: TRBJ2-5; v_gene: TRBV4-3; CDR3aa: CASSQDRQGAETQYF; CDR3nt: TGCGCCAGCAGCCAAGATCGGCAGGGGGCAGAGACCCAGTACTTC
d_gene: NA; abundance: NA; j_gene: TRBJ1-1; v_gene: TRBV4-3; CDR3aa: CASSQVSGTPEAFF; CDR3nt: TGCGCCAGCAGCCAAGTCTCCGGGACACCTGAAGCTTTCTTT
d_gene: NA; abundance: few; j_gene: TRBJ2-2; v_gene: TRBV12-3/TRBV12-4; CDR3aa: CASSFGGSQTGELFF; CDR3nt: TGTGCCAGCAGTTTCGGCGGAAGTCAAACCGGGGAGCTGTTTTTT
d_gene: NA; abundance: many; j_gene: TRBJ1-1; v_gene: TRBV11-2; CDR3aa: CASSLDRNTEAFF; CDR3nt: TGTGCCAGCAGCTTAGATCGGAACACTGAAGCTTTCTTT
d_gene: NA; abundance: many; j_gene: TRBJ1-5; v_gene: TRBV15; CDR3aa: CATSRDQNQPQHF; CDR3nt: TGTGCCACCAGCAGAGATCAGAATCAGCCCCAGCATTTT
d_gene: TRBD1; abundance: NA; j_gene: TRBJ2-6; v_gene: TRBV4-3; CDR3aa: CASSQGTGSSGANVLTF; CDR3nt: TGCGCCAGCAGCCAAGGGACAGGGAGCTCTGGGGCCAACGTCCTGACTTTC
d_gene: NA; abundance: NA; j_gene: TRBJ1-2; v_gene: TRBV12-3/TRBV12-4; CDR3aa: CASSFAAGGPAF; CDR3nt: TGTGCCAGCAGTTTCGCGGCGGGCGGACCTGCCTTC